The 15 T cell receptor beta chains given below trace back to one sample, sequenced in a study of vaccination effects on CD4 cells after COVID-19. Clones were read by immunoSEQ multiplex PCR, and TCRdb kept only the in-frame ones, dropping some. Found here are around 37,000 clones, about 70% of them singletons; the top ten hold 3%. The authors isolated CD4+ T cells after around 11 days of culture. These receptors have no known antigen. The sample was CD4+ T cells from PBMCs cultured without peptide, taken before COVID-19 vaccination. The receptor set was obtained from a human donor who received a COVID-19 vaccine.

This chain connects TRBV4-1 to TRBJ1-3, with 10 bases lining up with TRBD1. From germline, CDR1 is MGHRA and CDR2 YSYEKL. After removal of 1 base from V and 4 bases from J, the junction contained 4 bases not matched to a gene. The CDR3 totals 16 residues. CDR3 sequence: CASSQGGQGRGNTIYF. The CDR3, as DNA: TGCGCCAGCAGCCAAGGGGGACAGGGGAGAGGAAACACCATATATTTT.

This clone was seen just once. V gene TRBV4-2 combines with J gene TRBJ1-4, with 7 bases lining up with TRBD1. Per the germline V gene, CDR1 is LGHNA and CDR2 is YNFKEQ. V dropped 3 bases and J dropped 8; count of bases not matched to a gene: 9. The CDR3 has 15 amino acids. DNA for the CDR3: TGTGCCAGCAGCCAGGCGACAGGGACTATGGAAAAACTGTTTTTT. Protein sequence: CASSQATGTMEKLFF.

This clone was counted a single time. The chain has TRBV3-1 (or the pseudogene TRBV3-2) and TRBJ2-1; TRBD2 matches 8 bases. Germline-derived CDR1 and CDR2 are LGHDT and YNNKEL (reference sequence). The CDR3 runs to 13 residues. V trimming: 6 bases; J trimming: 12 bases; junction bases outside the gene matches: 10. CDR3 nucleotide sequence: TGTGCCAGCAGGAATAGCGGGGTTTGGGGGCAGTTCTTC. Its protein product is CASRNSGVWGQFF.

The CDR3, as DNA: TGTGCCAGCTCACCAGGGGCGGGATACGAGCAGTACTTC. It codes for CASSPGAGYEQYF. This chain joins TRBV18 and TRBJ2-7, with TRBD2 as a possible D gene (6 bases). The ends were cut back, 2 bases at V and 4 bases at J, with 9 bases in the middle. The CDR3 consists of 13 residues. Germline CDR1 is KGHSH and CDR2 is LQKENI.

The V call is TRBV7-2, the J call TRBJ1-2; D uncertain. The CDR3 is made up of 11 amino acids. Germline loops: CDR1 SGHTA, CDR2 FQGNSA. V lost 4 bases and J 2 bases, leaving 2 bases between the germline ends. The CDR3 DNA follows: TGTGCCAGCAGCTCCAACTATGGCTACACCTTC. Protein sequence: CASSSNYGYTF.

This clone was recorded once. This chain links TRBV6-1 with TRBJ1-1, with a weak D call TRBD1 (6 bases). The CDR3 extends over 15 amino acids. Deletions cut 1 base from V and 0 bases from J, with 9 bases between. CDR1 and CDR2 from the germline V gene are MNHNS and SASEGT. The CDR3 DNA reads TGTGCCAGCAGTGAAGTTAGGGGGGTGAACACTGAAGCTTTCTTT. Amino acids: CASSEVRGVNTEAFF.

V usage is TRBV7-9 and J usage is TRBJ2-7; the D gene is possibly TRBD2 (6 bases). Germline V gene sequence: CDR1 SEHNR, CDR2 FQNEAQ (reference sequence). V was shortened by 3 bases and J by 1 base, with 13 bases between the two germline ends. The CDR3 covers 15 residues. The CDR3 DNA reads as TGTGCCAGCAGCTTCGTCCTCGGGACTTCCTACGAGCAGTACTTC. It codes for CASSFVLGTSYEQYF.

The genes are TRBV21-1 and TRBJ1-3. TRBV21-1 is a pseudogene. This CDR3 is built from 17 residues. CDR3 amino acids: CASRGRRWLGSGNTIYF. CDR3 DNA sequence: TGTGCCAGCCGGGGTAGAAGGTGGTTGGGCTCTGGAAACACCATATATTTT.

This clone is a singleton in its sample. This rearrangement joins TRBV27 to TRBJ2-2, with 11 positions matching TRBD2. This CDR3 region has 13 residues. After removal of 3 bases from V and 12 bases from J, the junction contained 3 bases not matched to a gene. The germline gives CDR1 MNHEY, CDR2 SMNVEV (reference sequence). CDR3 nucleotides: TGTGCCAGCAGTTTGACTAGCGGGGCGAAGCTGTTTTTT. It is translated as CASSLTSGAKLFF.

This clone turned up a few times. The chain combines TRBV28 with TRBJ2-5; D is perhaps TRBD1 or TRBD2 (5 bases each). Germline values: CDR1 MDHEN, CDR2 SYDVKM. The V end was cut by 4 bases, the J end by 5 bases, with 17 bases between. The length of the CDR3 is 15 residues. The CDR3 here is CASSSPTRKGETQYF. The CDR3 DNA reads as TGTGCCAGCAGTTCCCCAACTAGAAAGGGGGAGACCCAGTACTTC. Drawing the rest from reference TRBV28 and TRBJ2-5, the complete variable domain is DVKVTQSSRYLVKRTGEKVFLECVQDMDHENMFWYRQDPGLGLRLIYFSYDVKMKEKGDIPEGYSVSREKKERFSLILESASTNQTSMYLCASSSPTRKGETQYFGPGTRLLVL.

The rearrangement links TRBV28 to TRBJ2-2, with D perhaps matching TRBD2 (6 bases). The CDR3 is 14 amino acids. Trimming pared 6 bases from V and 9 bases from J, leaving 17 bases between. From germline, CDR1 is MDHEN and CDR2 SYDVKM. CDR3: CASSLSGYRRELFF. CDR3 in DNA: TGTGCCAGCAGCCTTAGCGGCTACCGGAGGGAGCTGTTTTTT.

The chain is built from TRBV10-3 and TRBJ1-3; D uncertain. Deletions cut 5 bases from V and 0 bases from J, with 11 bases between. CDR3 size: 15 residues. Germline V gene sequence: CDR1 ENHRY, CDR2 SYGVKD. In nucleotides, the CDR3 is TGTGCCATCAGTAACAGCGTTGCCTCTGGAAACACCATATATTTT. It is translated as CAISNSVASGNTIYF.

V usage is TRBV12-3 or TRBV12-4 and J usage is TRBJ2-7; 11 bases line up with TRBD2. The CDR3 runs to 13 residues. Trimming at V came to 10 bases and at J to 9 bases, leaving 11 bases not matched to a gene. The CDR3 protein is CATGLAATNVQYF. Here the CDR3 DNA reads TGTGCCACGGGACTAGCGGCAACTAATGTGCAGTACTTC.

This clone was found a few times. The chain carries TRBV19 and TRBJ1-5; TRBD1 might be the D (6 bases). Deletions cut 4 bases from V and 1 base from J, with 14 bases between. The CDR3 contains 16 residues. The V gene's germline CDR1 is LNHDA and CDR2 SQIVND (reference sequence). The CDR3 region has the DNA TGTGCCAGTAGTACCAGGGGTCTTAAGAGCAATCAGCCCCAGCATTTT. It encodes CASSTRGLKSNQPQHF.

J is TRBJ2-1 and V is TRBV6-6; the match to TRBD1 covers 9 bases. V was pared by 3 bases and J by 7 bases, with 7 bases of the junction left unmatched. The CDR3 extends over 15 amino acids. Germline V gene sequence: CDR1 MNHNY, CDR2 SVGAGI (reference sequence). The CDR3 nucleotides are TGTGCCAGCAGTTATCACAGGGGGCGCGGTAATGAGCAGTTCTTC. This encodes CASSYHRGRGNEQFF.